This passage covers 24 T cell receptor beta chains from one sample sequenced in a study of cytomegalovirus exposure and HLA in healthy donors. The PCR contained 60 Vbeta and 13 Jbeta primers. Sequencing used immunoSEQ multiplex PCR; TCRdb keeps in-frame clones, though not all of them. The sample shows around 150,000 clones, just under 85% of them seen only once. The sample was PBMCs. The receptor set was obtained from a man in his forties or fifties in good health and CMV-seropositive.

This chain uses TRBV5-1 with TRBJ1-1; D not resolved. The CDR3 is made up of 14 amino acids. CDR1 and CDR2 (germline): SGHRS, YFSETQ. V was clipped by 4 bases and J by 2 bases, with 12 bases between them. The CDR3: CASSVLGGNTEAFF. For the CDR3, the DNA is TGCGCCAGCAGCGTACTAGGTGGTAACACTGAAGCTTTCTTT.

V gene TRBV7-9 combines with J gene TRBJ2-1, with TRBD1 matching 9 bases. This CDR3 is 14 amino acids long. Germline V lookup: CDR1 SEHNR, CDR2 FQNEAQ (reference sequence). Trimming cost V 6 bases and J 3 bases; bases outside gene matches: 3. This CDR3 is CASRRDRDYNEQFF. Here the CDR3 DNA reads TGTGCCAGCAGGAGGGACAGGGACTACAATGAGCAGTTCTTC.

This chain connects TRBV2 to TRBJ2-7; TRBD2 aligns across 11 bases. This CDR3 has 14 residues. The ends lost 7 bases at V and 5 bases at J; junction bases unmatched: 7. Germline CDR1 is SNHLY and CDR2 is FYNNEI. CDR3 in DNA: TGTGCCAGCAAAAGACTAGCGGGATTTCACGAGCAGTACTTC. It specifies CASKRLAGFHEQYF. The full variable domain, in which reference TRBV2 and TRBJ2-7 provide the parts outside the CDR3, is EPEVTQTPSHQVTQMGQEVILRCVPISNHLYFYWYRQILGQKVEFLVSFYNNEISEKSEIFDDQFSVERPDGSNFTLKIRSTKLEDSAMYFCASKRLAGFHEQYFGPGTRLTVT.

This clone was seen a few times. CDR3 amino acids: CASSRIQGFNEQYF. The CDR3 DNA sequence: TGTGCCAGCAGCAGAATCCAGGGTTTCAACGAGCAGTACTTC. The J gene is TRBJ2-7, the V gene TRBV11-2, with D possibly TRBD1 on 5 matching bases. CDR3 length: 14 amino acids. Trimming shortened V by 5 bases and J by 5 bases, and 16 bases separated the two germline ends. CDR1 and CDR2 (germline): SGHAT, FQNNGV. Full variable domain (outside the CDR3, taken from reference TRBV11-2 and TRBJ2-7): EAGVAQSPRYKIIEKRQSVAFWCNPISGHATLYWYQQILGQGPKLLIQFQNNGVVDDSQLPKDRFSAERLKGVDSTLKIQPAKLEDSAVYLCASSRIQGFNEQYFGPGTRLTVT.

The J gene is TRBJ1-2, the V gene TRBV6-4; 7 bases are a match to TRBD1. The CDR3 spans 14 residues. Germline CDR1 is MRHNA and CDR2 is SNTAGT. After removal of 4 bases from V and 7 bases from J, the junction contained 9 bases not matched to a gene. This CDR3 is CASSGDAGGRGYTF. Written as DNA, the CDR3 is TGTGCCAGCAGTGGGGACGCAGGGGGACGTGGCTACACCTTC.

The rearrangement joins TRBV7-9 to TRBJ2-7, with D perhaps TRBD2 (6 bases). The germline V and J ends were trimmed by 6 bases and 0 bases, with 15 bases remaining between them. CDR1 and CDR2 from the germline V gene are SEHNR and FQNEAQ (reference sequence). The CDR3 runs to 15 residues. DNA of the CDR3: TGTGCCAGCAGTCCCGGGCCCGGGGGCTCCTACGAGCAGTACTTC. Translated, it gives CASSPGPGGSYEQYF.

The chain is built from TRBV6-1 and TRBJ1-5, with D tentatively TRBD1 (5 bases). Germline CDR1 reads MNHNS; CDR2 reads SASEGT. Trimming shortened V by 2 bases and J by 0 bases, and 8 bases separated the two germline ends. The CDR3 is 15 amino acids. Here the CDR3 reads CASSEMTVSNQPQHF. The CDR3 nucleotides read TGTGCCAGCAGTGAAATGACAGTTAGCAATCAGCCCCAGCATTTT.

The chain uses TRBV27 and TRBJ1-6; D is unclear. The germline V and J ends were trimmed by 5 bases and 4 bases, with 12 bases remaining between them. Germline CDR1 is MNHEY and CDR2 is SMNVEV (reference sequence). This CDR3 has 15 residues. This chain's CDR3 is CASSLLTPYNSPLHF. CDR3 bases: TGTGCCAGCAGTCTCCTTACACCGTATAATTCACCCCTCCACTTT.

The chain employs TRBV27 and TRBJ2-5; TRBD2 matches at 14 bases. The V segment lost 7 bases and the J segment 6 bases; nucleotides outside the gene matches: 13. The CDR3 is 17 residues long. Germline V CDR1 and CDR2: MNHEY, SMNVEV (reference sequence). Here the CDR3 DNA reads TGTGCCAGCAAACCCCTGGGGGGACTAGCGGGGGTCCAGACCCAGTACTTC. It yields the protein CASKPLGGLAGVQTQYF.

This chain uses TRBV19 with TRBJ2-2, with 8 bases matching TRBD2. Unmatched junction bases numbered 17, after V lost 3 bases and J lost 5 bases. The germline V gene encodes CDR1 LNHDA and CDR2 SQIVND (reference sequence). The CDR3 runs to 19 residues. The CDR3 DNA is TGTGCCAGTAGTATTCTAGCGGGTTCGCCGTATGGGATAACCGGGGAGCTGTTTTTT. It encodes CASSILAGSPYGITGELFF.

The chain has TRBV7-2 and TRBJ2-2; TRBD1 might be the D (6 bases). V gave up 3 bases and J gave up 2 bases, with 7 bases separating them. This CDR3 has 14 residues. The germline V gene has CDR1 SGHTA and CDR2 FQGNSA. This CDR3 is CASSFGTNTGELFF. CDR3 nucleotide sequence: TGTGCCAGCAGCTTCGGGACAAACACCGGGGAGCTGTTTTTT.

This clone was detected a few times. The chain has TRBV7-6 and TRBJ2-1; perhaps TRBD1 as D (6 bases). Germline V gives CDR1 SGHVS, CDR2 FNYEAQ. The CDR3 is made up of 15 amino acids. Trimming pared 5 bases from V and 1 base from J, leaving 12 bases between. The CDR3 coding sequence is TGTGCCAGCAGCCGAGGAACAGGGTCCTACAATGAGCAGTTCTTC. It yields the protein CASSRGTGSYNEQFF.

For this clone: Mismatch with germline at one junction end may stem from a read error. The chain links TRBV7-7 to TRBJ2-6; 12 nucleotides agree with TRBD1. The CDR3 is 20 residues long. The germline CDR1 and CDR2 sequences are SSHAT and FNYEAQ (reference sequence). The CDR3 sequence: CASSPVLGTGGLSGANVLTF. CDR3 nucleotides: TGTGCTAGCAGCCCAGTTTTAGGGACAGGGGGCTTAAGTGGGGCCAACGTCCTGACTTTC.

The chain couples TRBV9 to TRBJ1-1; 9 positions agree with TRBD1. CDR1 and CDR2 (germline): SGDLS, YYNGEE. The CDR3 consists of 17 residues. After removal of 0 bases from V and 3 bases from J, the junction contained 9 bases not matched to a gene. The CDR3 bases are TGTGCCAGCAGCGTAGAGGAGGGGGACAGGGCGGACACTGAAGCTTTCTTT. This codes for CASSVEEGDRADTEAFF. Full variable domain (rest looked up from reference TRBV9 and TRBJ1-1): DSGVTQTPKHLITATGQRVTLRCSPRSGDLSVYWYQQSLDQGLQFLIQYYNGEERAKGNILERFSAQQFPDLHSELNLSSLELGDSALYFCASSVEEGDRADTEAFFGQGTRLTVV.

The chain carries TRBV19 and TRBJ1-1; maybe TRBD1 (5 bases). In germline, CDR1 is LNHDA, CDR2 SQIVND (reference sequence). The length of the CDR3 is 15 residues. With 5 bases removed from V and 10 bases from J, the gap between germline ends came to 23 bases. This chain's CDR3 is CASSLRDAGQSLAFF. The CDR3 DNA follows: TGTGCCAGTAGTCTTCGGGACGCGGGGCAGTCTTTAGCTTTCTTT.

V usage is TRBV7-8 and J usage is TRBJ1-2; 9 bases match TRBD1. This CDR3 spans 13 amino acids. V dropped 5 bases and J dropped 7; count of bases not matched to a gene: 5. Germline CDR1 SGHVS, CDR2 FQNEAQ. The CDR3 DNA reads TGTGCCAGCAGCATACAGGGGGCGGGTGGCTACACCTTC. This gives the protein CASSIQGAGGYTF.

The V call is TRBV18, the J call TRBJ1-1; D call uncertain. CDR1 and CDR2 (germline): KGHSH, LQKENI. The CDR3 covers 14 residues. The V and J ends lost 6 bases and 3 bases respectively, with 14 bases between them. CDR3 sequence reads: CASSHRQPYTEAFF. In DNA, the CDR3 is TGTGCCAGCTCCCACCGACAACCCTACACTGAAGCTTTCTTT.

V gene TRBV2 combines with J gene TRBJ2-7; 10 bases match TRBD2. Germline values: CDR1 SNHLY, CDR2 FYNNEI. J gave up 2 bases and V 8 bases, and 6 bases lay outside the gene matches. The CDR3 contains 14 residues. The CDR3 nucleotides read TGTGCCAGCGGCCAGAGCGGGGGGGCCTACGAGCAGTACTTC. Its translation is CASGQSGGAYEQYF.

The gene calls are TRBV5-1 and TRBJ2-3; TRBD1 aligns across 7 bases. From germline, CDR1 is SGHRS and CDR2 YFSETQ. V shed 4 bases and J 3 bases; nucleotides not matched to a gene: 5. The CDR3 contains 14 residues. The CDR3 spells CASSVPTGTDTQYF. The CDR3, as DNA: TGCGCCAGCAGCGTCCCGACAGGGACAGATACGCAGTATTTT. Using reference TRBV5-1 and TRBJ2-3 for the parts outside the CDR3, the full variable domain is KAGVTQTPRYLIKTRGQQVTLSCSPISGHRSVSWYQQTPGQGLQFLFEYFSETQRNKGNFPGRFSGRQFSNSRSEMNVSTLELGDSALYLCASSVPTGTDTQYFGPGTRLTVL.

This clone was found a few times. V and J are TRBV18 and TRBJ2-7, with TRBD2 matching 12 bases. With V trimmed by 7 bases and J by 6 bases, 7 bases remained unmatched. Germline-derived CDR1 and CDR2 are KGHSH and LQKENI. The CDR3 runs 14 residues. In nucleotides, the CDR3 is TGTGCCAGCTTCTCAGGACTAGCGGGAAGCGAGCAGTACTTC. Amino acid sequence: CASFSGLAGSEQYF.

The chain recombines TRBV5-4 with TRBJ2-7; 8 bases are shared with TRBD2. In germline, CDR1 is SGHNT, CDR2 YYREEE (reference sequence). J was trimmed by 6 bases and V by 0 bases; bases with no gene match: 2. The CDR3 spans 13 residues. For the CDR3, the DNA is TGTGCCAGCAGCTTGGCGCTAGCGGGCGAGCAGTACTTC. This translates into CASSLALAGEQYF.

The CDR3 bases are TGCGCCAGCAGCCAAGACAGGTCCTCCTACGAGCAGTACTTC. It is translated as CASSQDRSSYEQYF. The chain recombines TRBV4-3 with TRBJ2-7; D is unclear. Germline V gene data show CDR1 as LGHNA and CDR2 as YSLEER. The CDR3 is made up of 14 amino acids. The V end was cut by 0 bases, the J end by 0 bases, with 6 bases between.

CDR3 protein: CASSQQGATLHF. The CDR3 nucleotides are TGTGCCAGCAGCCAACAGGGAGCAACCCTCCACTTT. The chain uses TRBV7-6 and TRBJ1-6; TRBD1 might be the D (6 bases). CDR3 size: 12 residues. Germline CDR1 is SGHVS and CDR2 is FNYEAQ. Trimming took 5 bases from V and 14 from J, leaving 13 bases between them. Looking up the rest from reference TRBV7-6 and TRBJ1-6 gives the full variable domain: GAGVSQSPRYKVTKRGQDVALRCDPISGHVSLYWYRQALGQGPEFLTYFNYEAQQDKSGLPNDRFSAERPEGSISTLTIQRTEQRDSAMYRCASSQQGATLHFGNGTRLTVT.

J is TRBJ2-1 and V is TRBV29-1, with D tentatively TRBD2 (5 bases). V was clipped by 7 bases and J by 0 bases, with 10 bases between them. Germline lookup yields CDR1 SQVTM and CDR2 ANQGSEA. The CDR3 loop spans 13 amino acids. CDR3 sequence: CSAGESSYNEQFF. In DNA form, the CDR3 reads TGCAGCGCCGGGGAGAGCTCCTACAATGAGCAGTTCTTC.